This TCR beta chain was sequenced during a study of shared clonotypes between healthy human individuals. The protocol was immunoSEQ multiplex PCR, while the TCRdb copy is restricted to in-frame clones and leaves out a portion. The table records about 1 million clones, about 80% of them present only once. All donors qualified as healthy HIV-negative adults and had experienced no recent acute infections or vaccinations. Study outcomes and limitations: Having only a few donors restricted how much genetic and exposure-history diversity was captured.

In the case of this clone: Its antigen is not known.

Germline CDR1 is SNHLY and CDR2 is FYNNEI. The V gene end was trimmed by 6 bases and the J gene end by 0 bases; junction bases not matched to a gene: 2. The CDR3 length is 15 residues. The chain links TRBV2 to TRBJ2-2; 9 positions match TRBD2. This receptor was identified in a man aged 18 to 29 in good health. Sequencing was done on a sample of memory CD4+ T cells sorted from blood. Subset defined: CD45RA-negative fraction. The CDR3 protein is CASRLAGSNTGELFF. CDR3 nucleotides: TGTGCCAGCAGGCTAGCGGGATCGAACACCGGGGAGCTGTTTTTT.